This T cell receptor (beta chain) was identified during a study of CD8+ T cells in alopecia areata. Treatment defined: oral pan-JAK inhibitor, 5-10 mg twice daily. Researchers gathered lesional scalp punch biopsies and peripheral blood from patients with alopecia areata. Only a few counts were recorded for this clone. Extracted from the samples, RNA was reverse transcribed into cDNA to serve as the sequencing template. Using immunoSEQ multiplex PCR, the repertoire was profiled, and TCRdb retains in-frame clones only, with some absent. The sample yields 200,000 to 250,000 clones, approximately 70% seen once. The source of this sequence is a human donor with alopecia areata. The input for sequencing was CD4+ T cells sorted from blood, taken at approximately week 42, from a patient treated with tofacitinib.

Written as DNA, the CDR3 is TGTGCCACCTCTGAGGGGACAAAGTTGATCACCTACGAGCAGTACTTC. This encodes CATSEGTKLITYEQYF. The chain joins TRBV10-3 to TRBJ2-7; a weak D match, TRBD1 (6 bases). Germline-derived CDR1 and CDR2 are ENHRY and SYGVKD. V shed 10 bases and J shed 2 bases, with 24 bases lying between them. There are 16 residues in the CDR3.